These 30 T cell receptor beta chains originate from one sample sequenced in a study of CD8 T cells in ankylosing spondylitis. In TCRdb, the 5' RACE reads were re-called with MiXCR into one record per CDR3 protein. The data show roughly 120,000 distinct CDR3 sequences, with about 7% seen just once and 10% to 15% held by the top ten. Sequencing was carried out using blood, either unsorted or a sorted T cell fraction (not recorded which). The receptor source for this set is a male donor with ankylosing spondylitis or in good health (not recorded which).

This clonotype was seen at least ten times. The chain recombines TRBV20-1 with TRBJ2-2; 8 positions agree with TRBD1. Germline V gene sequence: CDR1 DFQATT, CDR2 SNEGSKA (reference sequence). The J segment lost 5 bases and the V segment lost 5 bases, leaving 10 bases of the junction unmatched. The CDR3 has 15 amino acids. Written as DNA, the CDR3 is TGCAGTGCTGGCCCTACAGGGGGGAGAACCGGGGAGCTGTTTTTT. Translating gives CSAGPTGGRTGELFF.

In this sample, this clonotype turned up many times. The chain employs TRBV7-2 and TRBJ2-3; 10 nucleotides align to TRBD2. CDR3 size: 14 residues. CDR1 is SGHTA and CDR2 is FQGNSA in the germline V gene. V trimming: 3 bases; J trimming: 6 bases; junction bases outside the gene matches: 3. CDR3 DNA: TGTGCCAGCAGCTTCACTAGCGGGATGGATACGCAGTATTTT. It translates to CASSFTSGMDTQYF.

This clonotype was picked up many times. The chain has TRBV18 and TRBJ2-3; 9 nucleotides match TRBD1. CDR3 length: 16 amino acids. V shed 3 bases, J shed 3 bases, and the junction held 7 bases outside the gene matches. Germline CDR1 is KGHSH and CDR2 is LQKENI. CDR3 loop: CASSPTGTGWTDTQYF. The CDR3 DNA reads TGTGCCAGCTCACCGACCGGGACAGGGTGGACAGATACGCAGTATTTT.

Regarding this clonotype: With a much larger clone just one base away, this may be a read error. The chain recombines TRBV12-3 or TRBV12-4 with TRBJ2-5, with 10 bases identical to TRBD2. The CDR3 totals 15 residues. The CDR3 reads CPSSSQAGGRETQYF. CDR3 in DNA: TGTCCCAGCAGTTCCCAAGCGGGGGGGAGAGAGACCCAGTACTTC.

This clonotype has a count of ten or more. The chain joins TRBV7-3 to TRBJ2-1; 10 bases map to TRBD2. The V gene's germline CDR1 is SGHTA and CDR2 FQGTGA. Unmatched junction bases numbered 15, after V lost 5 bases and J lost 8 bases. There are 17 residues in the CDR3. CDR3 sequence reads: CASSDPLTGTSVDEQFF. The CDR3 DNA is TGTGCCAGCAGCGATCCGCTAACCGGGACTAGCGTGGATGAGCAGTTCTTC. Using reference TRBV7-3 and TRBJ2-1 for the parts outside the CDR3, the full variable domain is GAGVSQTPSNKVTEKGKYVELRCDPISGHTALYWYRQSLGQGPEFLIYFQGTGAADDSGLPNDRFFAVRPEGSVSTLKIQRTERGDSAVYLCASSDPLTGTSVDEQFFGPGTRLTVL.

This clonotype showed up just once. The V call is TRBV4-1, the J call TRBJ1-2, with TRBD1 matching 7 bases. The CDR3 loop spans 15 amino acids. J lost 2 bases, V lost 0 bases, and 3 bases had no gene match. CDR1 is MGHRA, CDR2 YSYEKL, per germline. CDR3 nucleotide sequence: TGCGCCAGCAGCCAAGATAAAGGGGGCAACTATGGCTACACCTTC. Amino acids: CASSQDKGGNYGYTF.

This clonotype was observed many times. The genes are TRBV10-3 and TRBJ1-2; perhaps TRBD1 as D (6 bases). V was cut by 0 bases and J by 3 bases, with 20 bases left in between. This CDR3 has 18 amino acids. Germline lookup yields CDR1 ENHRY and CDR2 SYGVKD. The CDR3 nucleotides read TGTGCCATCAGTGAGTCGGCAGGGGTCTCTCTATACGACTATGGCTACACCTTC. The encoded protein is CAISESAGVSLYDYGYTF.

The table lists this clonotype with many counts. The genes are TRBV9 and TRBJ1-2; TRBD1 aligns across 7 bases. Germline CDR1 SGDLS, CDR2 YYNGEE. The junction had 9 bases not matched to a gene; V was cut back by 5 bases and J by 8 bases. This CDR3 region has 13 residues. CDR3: CASSSTDREGYTF. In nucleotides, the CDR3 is TGTGCCAGCAGTTCCACAGACAGGGAAGGCTACACCTTC.

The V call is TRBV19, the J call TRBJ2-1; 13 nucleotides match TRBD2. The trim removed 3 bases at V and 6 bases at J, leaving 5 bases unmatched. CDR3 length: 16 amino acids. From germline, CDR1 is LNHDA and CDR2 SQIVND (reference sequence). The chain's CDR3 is CASSIRGTSGTNEQFF. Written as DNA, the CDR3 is TGTGCCAGTAGTATCCGAGGGACTAGCGGGACCAATGAGCAGTTCTTC.

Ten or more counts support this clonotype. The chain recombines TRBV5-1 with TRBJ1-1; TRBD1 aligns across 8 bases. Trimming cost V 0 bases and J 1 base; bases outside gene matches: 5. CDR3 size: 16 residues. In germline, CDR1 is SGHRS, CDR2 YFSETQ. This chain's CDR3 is CASSLAQGARNTEAFF. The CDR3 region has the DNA TGCGCCAGCAGCTTGGCTCAGGGGGCCCGGAACACTGAAGCTTTCTTT.

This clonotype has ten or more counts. The CDR3 loop reads CASTLAGGPGNEQFF. The CDR3 coding sequence is TGTGCCAGCACTCTAGCGGGAGGGCCCGGCAATGAGCAGTTCTTC. The rearrangement links TRBV12-3 or TRBV12-4 to TRBJ2-1; 12 nucleotides match TRBD2. V lost 7 bases, J lost 6 bases, and 7 bases stayed unmatched. The CDR3 loop spans 15 amino acids.

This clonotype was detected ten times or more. CDR3 protein: CSATKGQGYSGANVLTF. The CDR3 DNA sequence: TGCAGTGCTACTAAGGGACAGGGTTACTCTGGGGCCAACGTCCTGACTTTC. The chain carries TRBV20-1 and TRBJ2-6; 9 nucleotides line up with TRBD1. J was trimmed by 0 bases and V by 4 bases; bases with no gene match: 7. Per germline, CDR1 DFQATT and CDR2 SNEGSKA (reference sequence). The CDR3 is 17 amino acids.

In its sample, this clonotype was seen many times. This CDR3 reads CASSLLRTGYTEAFF. The CDR3 region has the DNA TGCGCCAGCAGCTTGTTACGGACAGGGTACACTGAAGCTTTCTTT. The chain couples TRBV5-1 to TRBJ1-1; TRBD1 agrees at 8 bases. Germline V gives CDR1 SGHRS, CDR2 YFSETQ. The CDR3 is 15 residues long. V dropped 1 base and J dropped 3; count of bases not matched to a gene: 5.

The CDR3 spells CASSYIQGASSGYTF. The CDR3 DNA is TGTGCCAGCAGCTATATACAGGGGGCGAGTAGTGGCTACACCTTC. The chain combines TRBV5-5 with TRBJ1-2, with 9 bases identical to TRBD1. Germline-derived CDR1 and CDR2 are SGHKS and YYEKEE (reference sequence). The ends lost 3 bases at V and 7 bases at J; junction bases unmatched: 10. CDR3 length: 15 amino acids.

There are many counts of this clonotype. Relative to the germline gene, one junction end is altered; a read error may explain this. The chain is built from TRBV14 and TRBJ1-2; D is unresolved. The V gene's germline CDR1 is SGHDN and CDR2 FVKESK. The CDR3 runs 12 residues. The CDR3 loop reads CASSLLEAIPFF. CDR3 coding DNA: TGTGCCAGCAGCCTGTTAGAGGCTATACCCTTCTTC.

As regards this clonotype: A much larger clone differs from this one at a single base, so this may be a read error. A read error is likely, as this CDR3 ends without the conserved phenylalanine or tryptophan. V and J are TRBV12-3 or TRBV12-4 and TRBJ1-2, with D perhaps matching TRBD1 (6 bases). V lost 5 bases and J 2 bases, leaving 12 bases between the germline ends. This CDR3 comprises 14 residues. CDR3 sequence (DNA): TGTGCCAGCAGTCCCTCAGGGGAGAACTATGGCTACACCTTA. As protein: CASSPSGENYGYTL.

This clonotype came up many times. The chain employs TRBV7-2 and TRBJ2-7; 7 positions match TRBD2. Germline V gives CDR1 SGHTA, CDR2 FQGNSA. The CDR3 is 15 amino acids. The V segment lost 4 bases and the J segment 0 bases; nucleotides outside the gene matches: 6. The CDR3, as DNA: TGTGCCAGCAGCTCCAGAGCGGGGTCCTCCTACGAGCAGTACTTC. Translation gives CASSSRAGSSYEQYF.

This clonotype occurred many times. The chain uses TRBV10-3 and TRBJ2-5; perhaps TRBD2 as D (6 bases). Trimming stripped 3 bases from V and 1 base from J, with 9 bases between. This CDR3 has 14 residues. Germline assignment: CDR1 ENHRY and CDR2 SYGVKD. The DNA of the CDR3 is TGTGCCATCAGTGAACTGGGACTCCAAGAGACCCAGTACTTC. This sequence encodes CAISELGLQETQYF.

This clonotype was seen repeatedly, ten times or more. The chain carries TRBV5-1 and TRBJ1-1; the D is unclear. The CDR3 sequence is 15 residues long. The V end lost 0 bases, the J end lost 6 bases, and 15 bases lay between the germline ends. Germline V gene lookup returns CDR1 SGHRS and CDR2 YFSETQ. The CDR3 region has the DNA TGCGCCAGCAGCTTGGAGCCGGCCTGGAGGCCTGAAGCTTTCTTT. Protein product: CASSLEPAWRPEAFF.

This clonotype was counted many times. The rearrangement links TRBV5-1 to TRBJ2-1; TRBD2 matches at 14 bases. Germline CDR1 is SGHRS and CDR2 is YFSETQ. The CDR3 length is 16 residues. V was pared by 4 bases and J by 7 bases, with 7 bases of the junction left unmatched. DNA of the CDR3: TGCGCCAGCAGCCCACGACTAGCGGGGGGGCGTAATGAGCAGTTCTTC. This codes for CASSPRLAGGRNEQFF. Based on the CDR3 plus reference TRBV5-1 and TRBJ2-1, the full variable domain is KAGVTQTPRYLIKTRGQQVTLSCSPISGHRSVSWYQQTPGQGLQFLFEYFSETQRNKGNFPGRFSGRQFSNSRSEMNVSTLELGDSALYLCASSPRLAGGRNEQFFGPGTRLTVL.

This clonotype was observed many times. The CDR3 DNA sequence: TGCAGCGTTGAAGATTCTCGGACAGGGGGTGAATCTGGCTACACCTTC. This gives the protein CSVEDSRTGGESGYTF. The chain combines TRBV29-1 with TRBJ1-2; 10 bases line up with TRBD1. Germline CDR1 is SQVTM and CDR2 is ANQGSEA. This CDR3 comprises 16 residues. The V gene end was trimmed by 0 bases and the J gene end by 7 bases; junction bases not matched to a gene: 11.

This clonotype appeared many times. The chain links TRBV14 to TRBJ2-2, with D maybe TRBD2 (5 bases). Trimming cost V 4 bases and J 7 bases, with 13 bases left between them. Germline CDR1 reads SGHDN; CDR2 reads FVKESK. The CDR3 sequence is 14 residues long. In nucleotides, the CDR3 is TGTGCCAGCAGCCCCATCGGGGTAGGCGGGGAGCTGTTTTTT. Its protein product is CASSPIGVGGELFF.

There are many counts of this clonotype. The CDR3 DNA is TGTGCCAGCAGCGTGGAAAAGGGGAGGGGGAGATACAATGAGCAGTTCTTC. Residues: CASSVEKGRGRYNEQFF. V gene TRBV9 combines with J gene TRBJ2-1; possible D gene TRBD2, 7 bases. The germline V and J ends were trimmed by 2 bases and 4 bases, with 19 bases remaining between them. This CDR3 is built from 17 residues. CDR1 and CDR2 from the germline V gene are SGDLS and YYNGEE. The full variable domain, completed using reference TRBV9 and TRBJ2-1, is DSGVTQTPKHLITATGQRVTLRCSPRSGDLSVYWYQQSLDQGLQFLIQYYNGEERAKGNILERFSAQQFPDLHSELNLSSLELGDSALYFCASSVEKGRGRYNEQFFGPGTRLTVL.

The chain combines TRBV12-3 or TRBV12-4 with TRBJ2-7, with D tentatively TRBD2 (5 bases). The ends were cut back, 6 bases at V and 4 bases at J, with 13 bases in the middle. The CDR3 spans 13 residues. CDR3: CASSPKGGYEQYF. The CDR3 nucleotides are TGTGCCAGCAGCCCGAAAGGCGGGTACGAGCAGTACTTC.

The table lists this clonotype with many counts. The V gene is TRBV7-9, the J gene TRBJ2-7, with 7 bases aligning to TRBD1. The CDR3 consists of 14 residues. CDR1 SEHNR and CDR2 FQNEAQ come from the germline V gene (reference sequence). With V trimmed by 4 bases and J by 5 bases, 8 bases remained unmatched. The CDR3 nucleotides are TGTGCCAGCAGCTCCTTTGACAGGGCGAACGAGCAGTACTTC. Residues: CASSSFDRANEQYF.

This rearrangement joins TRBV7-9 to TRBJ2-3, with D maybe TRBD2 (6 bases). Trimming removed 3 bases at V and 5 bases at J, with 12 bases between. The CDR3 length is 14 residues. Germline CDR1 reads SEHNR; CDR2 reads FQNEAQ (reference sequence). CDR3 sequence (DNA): TGTGCCAGCAGCTTTGATCGGGGAGGAGATACGCAGTATTTT. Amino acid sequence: CASSFDRGGDTQYF.

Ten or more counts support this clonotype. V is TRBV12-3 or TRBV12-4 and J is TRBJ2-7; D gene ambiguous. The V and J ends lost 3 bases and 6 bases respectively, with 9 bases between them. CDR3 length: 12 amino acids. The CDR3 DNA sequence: TGTGCCAGCAGTTTTCCCGGTTCCGAGCAGTACTTC. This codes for CASSFPGSEQYF.

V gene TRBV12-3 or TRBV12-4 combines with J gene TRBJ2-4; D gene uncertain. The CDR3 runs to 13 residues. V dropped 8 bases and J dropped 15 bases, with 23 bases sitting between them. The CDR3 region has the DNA TGTGCCAGCGGCCCAGCCGTCAGCAATAATCGGTACTTC. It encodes CASGPAVSNNRYF.

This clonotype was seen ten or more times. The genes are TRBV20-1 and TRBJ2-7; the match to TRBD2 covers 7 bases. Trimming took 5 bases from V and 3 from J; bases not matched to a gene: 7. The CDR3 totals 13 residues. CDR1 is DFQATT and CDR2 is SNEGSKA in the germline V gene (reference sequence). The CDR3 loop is CSAAYRDYYEQYF. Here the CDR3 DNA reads TGCAGTGCTGCGTACCGGGACTACTACGAGCAGTACTTC.

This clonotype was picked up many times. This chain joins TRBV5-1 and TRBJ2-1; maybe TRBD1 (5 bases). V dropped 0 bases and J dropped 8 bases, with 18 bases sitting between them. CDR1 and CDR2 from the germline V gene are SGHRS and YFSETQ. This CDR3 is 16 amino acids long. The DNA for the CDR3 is TGCGCCAGCAGCTTGGCCGGTGGCAGGGTGATCGATGAGCAGTTCTTC. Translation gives CASSLAGGRVIDEQFF.